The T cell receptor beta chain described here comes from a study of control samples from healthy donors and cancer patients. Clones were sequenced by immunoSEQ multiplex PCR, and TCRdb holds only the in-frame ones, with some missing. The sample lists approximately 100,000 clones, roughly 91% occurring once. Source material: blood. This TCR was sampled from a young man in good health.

The CDR3 sequence: CASSSGTVANTIYF. The CDR3 nucleotides are TGTGCCAGCAGCTCGGGGACAGTGGCAAACACCATATATTTT. V and J are TRBV7-9 and TRBJ1-3, with 7 bases fitting TRBD1. The CDR3 sequence is 14 residues long. Trimming cost V 4 bases and J 6 bases; bases outside gene matches: 6. Germline-derived CDR1 and CDR2 are SEHNR and FQNEAQ (reference sequence).